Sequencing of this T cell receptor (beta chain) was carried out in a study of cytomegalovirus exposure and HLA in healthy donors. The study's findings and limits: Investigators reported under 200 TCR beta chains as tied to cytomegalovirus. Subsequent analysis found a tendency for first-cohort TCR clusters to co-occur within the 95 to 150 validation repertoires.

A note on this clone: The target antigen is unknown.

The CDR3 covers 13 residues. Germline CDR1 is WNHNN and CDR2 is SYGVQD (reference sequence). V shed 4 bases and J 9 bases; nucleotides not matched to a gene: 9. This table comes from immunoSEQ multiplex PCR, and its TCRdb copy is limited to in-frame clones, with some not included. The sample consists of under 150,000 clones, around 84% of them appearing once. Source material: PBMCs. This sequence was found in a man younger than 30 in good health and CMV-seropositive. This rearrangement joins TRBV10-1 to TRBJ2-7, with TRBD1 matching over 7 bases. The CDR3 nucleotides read TGCGCCAGCAGTGTCGGCGGGCCAGGGGGGCAGTACTTC. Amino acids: CASSVGGPGGQYF.